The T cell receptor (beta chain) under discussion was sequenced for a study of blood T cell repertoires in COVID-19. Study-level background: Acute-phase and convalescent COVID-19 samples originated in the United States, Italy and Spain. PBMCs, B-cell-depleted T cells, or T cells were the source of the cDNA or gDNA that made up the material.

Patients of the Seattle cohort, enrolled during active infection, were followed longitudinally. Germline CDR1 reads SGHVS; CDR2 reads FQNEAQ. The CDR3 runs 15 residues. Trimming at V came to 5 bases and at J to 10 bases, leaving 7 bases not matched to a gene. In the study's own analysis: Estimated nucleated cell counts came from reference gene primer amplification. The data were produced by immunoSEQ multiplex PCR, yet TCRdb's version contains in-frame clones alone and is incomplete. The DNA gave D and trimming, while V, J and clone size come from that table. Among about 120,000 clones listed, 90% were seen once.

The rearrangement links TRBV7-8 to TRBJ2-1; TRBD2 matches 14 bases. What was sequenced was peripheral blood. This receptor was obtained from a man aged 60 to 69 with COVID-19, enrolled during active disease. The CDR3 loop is CASSNRGTSGGEQFF. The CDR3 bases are TGTGCCAGCAGCAATAGAGGGACTAGCGGGGGAGAGCAGTTCTTC. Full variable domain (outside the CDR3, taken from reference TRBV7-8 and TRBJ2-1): GAGVSQSPRYKVAKRGQDVALRCDPISGHVSLFWYQQALGQGPEFLTYFQNEAQLDKSGLPSDRFFAERPEGSVSTLKIQRTQQEDSAVYLCASSNRGTSGGEQFFGPGTRLTVL.